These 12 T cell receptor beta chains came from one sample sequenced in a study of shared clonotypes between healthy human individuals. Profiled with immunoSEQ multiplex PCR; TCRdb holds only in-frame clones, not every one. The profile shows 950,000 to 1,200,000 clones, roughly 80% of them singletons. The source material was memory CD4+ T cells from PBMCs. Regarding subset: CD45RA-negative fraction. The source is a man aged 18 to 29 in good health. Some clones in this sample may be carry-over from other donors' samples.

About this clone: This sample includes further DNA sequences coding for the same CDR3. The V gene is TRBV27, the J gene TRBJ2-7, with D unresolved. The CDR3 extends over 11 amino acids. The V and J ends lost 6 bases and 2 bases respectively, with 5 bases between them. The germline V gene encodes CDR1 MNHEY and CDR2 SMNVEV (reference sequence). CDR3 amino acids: CASSRTYEQYF. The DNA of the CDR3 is TGTGCCAGCAGCAGGACCTACGAGCAGTACTTC.

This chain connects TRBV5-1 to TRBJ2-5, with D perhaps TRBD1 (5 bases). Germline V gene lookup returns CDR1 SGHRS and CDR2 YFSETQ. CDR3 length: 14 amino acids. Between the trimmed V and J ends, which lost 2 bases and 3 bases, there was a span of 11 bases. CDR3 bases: TGCGCCAGCAGCTTAGGGGCTGCGGAAGAGACCCAGTACTTC. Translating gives CASSLGAAEETQYF.

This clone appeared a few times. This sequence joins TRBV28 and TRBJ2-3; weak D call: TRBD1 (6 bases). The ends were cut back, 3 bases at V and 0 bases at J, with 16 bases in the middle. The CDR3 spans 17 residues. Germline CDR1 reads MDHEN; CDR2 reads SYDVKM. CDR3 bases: TGTGCCAGCAGTTTGTTGTCCAGGGGCACTAGCACAGATACGCAGTATTTT. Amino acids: CASSLLSRGTSTDTQYF.

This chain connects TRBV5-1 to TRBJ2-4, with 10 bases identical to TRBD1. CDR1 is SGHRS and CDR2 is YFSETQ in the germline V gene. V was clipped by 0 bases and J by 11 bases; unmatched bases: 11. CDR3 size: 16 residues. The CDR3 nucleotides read TGCGCCAGCAGCTTGGGTAAAAACCGGGACAGGGGTTTTCAGTACTTC. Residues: CASSLGKNRDRGFQYF.

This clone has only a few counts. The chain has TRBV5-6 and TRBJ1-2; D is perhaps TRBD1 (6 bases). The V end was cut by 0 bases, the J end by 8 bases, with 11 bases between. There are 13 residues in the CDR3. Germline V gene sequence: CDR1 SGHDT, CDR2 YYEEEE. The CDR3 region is CASSLGTGFGYTF. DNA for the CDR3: TGTGCCAGCAGCTTGGGTACAGGGTTCGGCTACACCTTC.

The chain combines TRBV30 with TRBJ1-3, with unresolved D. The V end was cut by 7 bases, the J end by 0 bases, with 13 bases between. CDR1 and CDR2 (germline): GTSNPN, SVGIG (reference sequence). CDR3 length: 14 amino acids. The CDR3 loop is CALERSVSGNTIYF. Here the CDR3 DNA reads TGTGCCTTAGAGCGGAGTGTCTCTGGAAACACCATATATTTT. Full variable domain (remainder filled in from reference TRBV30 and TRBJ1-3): SQTIHQWPATLVQPVGSPLSLECTVEGTSNPNLYWYRQAAGRGLQLLFYSVGIGQISSEVPQNLSASRPQDRQFILSSKKLLLSDSGFYLCALERSVSGNTIYFGEGSWLTVV.

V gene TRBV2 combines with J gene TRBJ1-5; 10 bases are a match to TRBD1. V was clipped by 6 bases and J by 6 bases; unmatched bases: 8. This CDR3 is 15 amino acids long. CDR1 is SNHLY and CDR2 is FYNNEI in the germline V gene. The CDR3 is CASRRGTGAGQPQHF. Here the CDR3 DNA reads TGTGCCAGCAGACGAGGGACAGGGGCCGGTCAGCCCCAGCATTTT.

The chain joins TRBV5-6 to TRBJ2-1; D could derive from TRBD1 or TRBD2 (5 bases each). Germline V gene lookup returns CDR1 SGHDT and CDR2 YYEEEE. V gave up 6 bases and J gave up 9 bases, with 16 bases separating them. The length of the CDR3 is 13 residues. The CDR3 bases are TGTGCCAGCACCCCCGGCAGGGCGGGTGAGCAGTTCTTC. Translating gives CASTPGRAGEQFF.

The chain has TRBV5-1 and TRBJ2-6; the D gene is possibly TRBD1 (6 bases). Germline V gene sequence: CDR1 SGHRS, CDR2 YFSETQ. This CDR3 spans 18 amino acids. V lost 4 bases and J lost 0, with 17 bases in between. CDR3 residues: CASSPAQGQTSGANVLTF. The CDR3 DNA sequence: TGCGCCAGCAGCCCCGCTCAGGGACAAACCTCTGGGGCCAACGTCCTGACTTTC. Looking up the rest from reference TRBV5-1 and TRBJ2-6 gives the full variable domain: KAGVTQTPRYLIKTRGQQVTLSCSPISGHRSVSWYQQTPGQGLQFLFEYFSETQRNKGNFPGRFSGRQFSNSRSEMNVSTLELGDSALYLCASSPAQGQTSGANVLTFGAGSRLTVL.

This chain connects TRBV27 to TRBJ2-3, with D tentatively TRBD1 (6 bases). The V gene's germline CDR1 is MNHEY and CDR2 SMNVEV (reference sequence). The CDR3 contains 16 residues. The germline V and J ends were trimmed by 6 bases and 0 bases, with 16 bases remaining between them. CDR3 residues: CASSTMGALSTDTQYF. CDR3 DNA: TGTGCCAGCAGCACCATGGGGGCATTGAGCACAGATACGCAGTATTTT.

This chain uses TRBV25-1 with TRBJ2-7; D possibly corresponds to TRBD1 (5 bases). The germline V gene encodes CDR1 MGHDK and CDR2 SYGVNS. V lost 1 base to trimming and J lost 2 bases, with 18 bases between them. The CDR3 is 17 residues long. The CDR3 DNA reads TGTGCCAGCAGTGAATTCTCTGGACATCGCCTAACCTACGAGCAGTACTTC. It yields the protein CASSEFSGHRLTYEQYF.

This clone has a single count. CDR3 bases: TGTGCCAGCAGCGTTAGCGGAGCCGAAGAGACCCAGTACTTC. Its protein product is CASSVSGAEETQYF. This chain connects TRBV9 to TRBJ2-5, with a weak D call TRBD2 (6 bases). The CDR3 extends over 14 amino acids. Germline-derived CDR1 and CDR2 are SGDLS and YYNGEE. V lost 2 bases to trimming and J lost 3 bases, with 11 bases between them. Looking up the rest from reference TRBV9 and TRBJ2-5 gives the full variable domain: DSGVTQTPKHLITATGQRVTLRCSPRSGDLSVYWYQQSLDQGLQFLIQYYNGEERAKGNILERFSAQQFPDLHSELNLSSLELGDSALYFCASSVSGAEETQYFGPGTRLLVL.